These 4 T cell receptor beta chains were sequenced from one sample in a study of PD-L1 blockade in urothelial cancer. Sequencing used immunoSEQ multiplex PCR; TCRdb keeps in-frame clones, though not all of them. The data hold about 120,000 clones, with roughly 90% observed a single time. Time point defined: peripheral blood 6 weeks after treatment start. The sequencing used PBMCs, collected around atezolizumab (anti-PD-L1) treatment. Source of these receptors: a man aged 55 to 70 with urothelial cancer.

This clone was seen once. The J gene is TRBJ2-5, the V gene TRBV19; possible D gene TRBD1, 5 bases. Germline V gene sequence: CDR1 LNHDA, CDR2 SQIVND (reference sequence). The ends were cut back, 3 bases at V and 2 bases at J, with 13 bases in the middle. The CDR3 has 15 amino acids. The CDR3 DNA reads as TGTGCCAGTAGTATTCAGGGCAGAAAACAAGAGACCCAGTACTTC. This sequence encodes CASSIQGRKQETQYF.

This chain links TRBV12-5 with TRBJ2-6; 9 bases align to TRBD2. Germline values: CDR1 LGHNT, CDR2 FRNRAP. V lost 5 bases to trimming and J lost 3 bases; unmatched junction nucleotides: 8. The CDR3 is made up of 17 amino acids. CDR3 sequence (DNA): TGTGCTAGTGGTCTCGCGGCGGGGGGGGTTGGGGCCAACGTCCTGACTTTC. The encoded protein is CASGLAAGGVGANVLTF.

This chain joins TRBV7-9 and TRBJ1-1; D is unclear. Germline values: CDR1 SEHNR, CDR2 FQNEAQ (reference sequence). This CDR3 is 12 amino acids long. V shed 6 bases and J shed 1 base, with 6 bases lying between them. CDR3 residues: CASSSSNTEAFF. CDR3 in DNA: TGTGCCAGCAGTTCGTCGAACACTGAAGCTTTCTTT. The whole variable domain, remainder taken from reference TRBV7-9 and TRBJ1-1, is DTGVSQNPRHKITKRGQNVTFRCDPISEHNRLYWYRQTLGQGPEFLTYFQNEAQLEKSRLLSDRFSAERPKGSFSTLEIQRTEQGDSAMYLCASSSSNTEAFFGQGTRLTVV.

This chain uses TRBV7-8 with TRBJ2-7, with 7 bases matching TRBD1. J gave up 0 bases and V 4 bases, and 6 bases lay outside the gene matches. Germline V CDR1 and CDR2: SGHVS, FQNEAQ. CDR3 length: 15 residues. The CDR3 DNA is TGTGCCAGCAGCTCACGGACAGGAGACTCCTACGAGCAGTACTTC. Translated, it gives CASSSRTGDSYEQYF.